Listed below are T cell receptor beta chains from one sample, sequenced in a study of shared clonotypes between healthy human individuals. The table came from immunoSEQ multiplex PCR; TCRdb's copy has only in-frame clones and leaves some out. This table has more than 400,000 clones, about 95% appearing once. The sequenced sample consisted of naive CD4+ T cells sorted from blood. Receptor source: a woman aged 25 to 39 in good health. Each CDR3 is given with its conserved first and last residue. A D gene is named only where the DNA matches it firmly. Not every row has a clone size; where given, it reads once, few, many or a size class.

TRBV10-3	TRBJ2-7	-	TRBD1	CAVRDSTYEQYF	TGTGCCGTCCGGGACAGTACCTACGAGCAGTACTTC
TRBV5-6	TRBJ2-1	-	-	CASSFLRQLTYNEQFF	TGTGCCAGCAGCTTTCTCCGACAGCTTACCTACAATGAGCAGTTCTTC
TRBV5-1	TRBJ1-1	-	TRBD1	CASSLEGQGGAFF	TGCGCCAGCAGCTTGGAAGGACAGGGTGGGGCTTTCTTT
TRBV18	TRBJ2-7	-	-	CASSPMAGAYEQYF	TGTGCCAGCTCACCTATGGCAGGTGCCTACGAGCAGTACTTC
TRBV11-2	TRBJ2-1	once	TRBD2	CASSLELASNNEQFF	TGTGCCAGCAGCTTAGAACTAGCGTCCAACAATGAGCAGTTCTTC
TRBV7-9	TRBJ1-4	-	TRBD1	CASSLRQGGEKLFF	TGTGCCAGCAGCCTGCGACAGGGCGGTGAAAAACTGTTTTTT
TRBV5-1	TRBJ1-1	-	-	CASSLVGRMNTEAFF	TGCGCCAGCAGCTTGGTTGGACGAATGAACACTGAAGCTTTCTTT
TRBV18	TRBJ2-7	-	TRBD1	CASSPFLGDRGPYEQYF	TGTGCCAGCTCACCATTTCTCGGGGACAGGGGCCCCTACGAGCAGTACTTC
TRBV16	TRBJ1-4	-	-	CASSPPTARTEKLFF	TGTGCCAGCAGCCCGCCTACTGCCCGTACGGAAAAACTGTTTTTT
TRBV4-1	TRBJ2-7	-	-	CASSQERAWNYEQYF	TGCGCCAGCAGCCAAGAGAGGGCCTGGAACTACGAGCAGTACTTC